This T cell receptor (beta chain) was sequenced during a study of Ad26.COV2.S vaccination and SARS-CoV-2 variants (dated by TCRdb to about 2021). Notes on the research overall: Donors in the vaccine arm were drawn from COV1001, a multicentre, randomized, double-blind, placebo-controlled phase I-IIa trial testing Ad26.COV2.S in healthy adults. Investigators remained blinded to trial group allocation during experiments and outcome assessment. A total of roughly 32 samples were included in the TCR-sequenced set, comprising roughly 19 Ad26.COV2.S vaccine recipients, 5 placebo recipients and 8 SARS-CoV-2 convalescent individuals. Ad26.COV2.S was administered intramuscularly at 5 x 10^10 or 1 x 10^11 viral particles, either as a single shot or as two shots given 56 days apart. Trial participants were randomized into five groups of five: low-dose or high-dose Ad26.COV2.S given once or twice, or placebo on both occasions. TCRbeta repertoire sequencing served as the tool for gauging how specific and how broad the SARS-CoV-2-reactive T cell receptors were following Ad26.COV2.S vaccination. What the authors observed across the whole study: The authors noted that the TCR breadth and depth analyses may have underestimated total T cell responses. Compared with placebo recipients, Ad26.COV2.S recipients showed higher spike-specific TCR breadth (P = 0.0014). Comparing responses between vaccine doses or regimens was not something the study was powered to do. Vaccine and placebo recipients had comparable non-spike TCR breadth, which fits with the vaccine containing only spike. After vaccination, substantial breadth of spike-specific CD8+ and CD4+ T cell responses was reported.

With regard to this clone: Its specific antigen is unknown. No per-base quality is available; no much larger clone lies one base away.

The treatment or condition label of this sample denotes: about 20 received Ad26.COV2.S at low or high dose, single or two shots; roughly five received placebo; per-sample allocation not given. Repertoires of vaccine and placebo recipients were sequenced from samples collected on day 63 after the first injection. In Cohort 1b, fewer than 30 adults aged 18-55 years were enrolled at a single site in Boston, USA, between 29 July and 7 August 2020. As a vaccine, Ad26.COV2.S was a replication-incompetent adenovirus type 26 vector that expressed a prefusion-stabilized SARS-CoV-2 spike protein derived from the original Wuhan strain. TCRbeta CDR3 regions were sequenced with the immunoSEQ Assay. After extraction, genomic DNA underwent amplification by bias-controlled multiplex PCR, followed by high-throughput sequencing. For the original study's pipeline: To quantify the absolute abundance of every unique TCRbeta CDR3 region, sequences were collapsed and filtered. Usable DNA was measured by amplifying reference genes present in all nucleated cells, and TCRbeta template counts were normalized to that usable DNA to estimate T cell fraction. Repertoire TCRs were annotated as SARS-CoV-2-specific by exact matching of V gene, CDR3 amino acid sequence and J gene to a known reactive TCR set. The reference SARS-CoV-2 TCR set came from MIRA and was filtered for enrichment in COVID-19-positive ImmuneCODE repertoires, removing public or cross-reactive TCRs. Based on the MIRA antigens, annotated TCRs were further analysed at the level of specific ORF or position within ORF. Breadth was defined as annotated unique rearrangements over total unique productive rearrangements; depth was the summed frequency of those rearrangements. TCR breadth was compared between groups using two-sided Wilcoxon rank-sum tests. Held by TCRdb, this immuneACCESS table contains in-frame sequences only and omits some clones. Under half of the omission traces to an unresolved V gene where checked; the cause of the rest is unknown. Clone size and V and J calls were adopted from that table, with D and trimming inferred from the DNA. The sample table contains 350,000 to 400,000 clones; only one count was recorded for about 88% of them. Together, the top ten hold 1.9% of the sample.

There are 14 amino acids in the CDR3, from cysteine to phenylalanine inclusive. The CDR3 DNA has 42 bases and is translated from base 1. V is pared back by 5 bases and J by 2 bases, with 12 bases lying between the germline termini. For CDR1 and CDR2, the germline V gene lists SGHNT and YENEEA. The sequence joins TRBV11-3 to TRBJ2-5; TRBD1 is a weak D gene call, 6 bases matching. The receptor was derived from a person aged 18-65 years who received the Ad26.COV2.S COVID-19 vaccine or a placebo. The sequencing here drew on peripheral blood, taken in a trial of Ad26.COV2.S vaccine versus placebo. In nucleotides, the sequence is TGTGCCAGCAGCCAACGCAGGGGTCAAGAGACCCAGTACTTC. It codes for CASSQRRGQETQYF.